The rows below give T cell receptor beta chains drawn from one sample of a study of blood T cell repertoires in COVID-19. Sequencing was performed with immunoSEQ multiplex PCR; in TCRdb, only in-frame clones are kept and a portion is missing. The sample lists 210,000 or so clones, nearly 90% occurring once. The sample was peripheral blood. These receptors all stem from a man aged 50-60 years with acute or convalescent COVID-19. Both conserved end residues are part of each CDR3. A D gene is named only where the DNA matches it firmly. Clone size is stated in some rows and not others, as once, few, many or a class when expanded.

TRBD2,TRBJ2-1,TRBV7-3,NA,CASSRVTSGRQGSYNEQFF,TGTGCCAGCAGCCGCGTAACTAGCGGGAGGCAAGGCTCCTACAATGAGCAGTTCTTC
TRBD1,TRBJ2-6,TRBV7-9,NA,CASSFKTGPSGANVLTF,TGTGCCAGCAGCTTTAAGACAGGGCCTTCTGGGGCCAACGTCCTGACTTTC
TRBD1,TRBJ2-5,TRBV5-8,NA,CASSFSGTGSATQYF,TGTGCCAGCAGTTTCTCCGGGACAGGGTCGGCGACCCAGTACTTC
TRBD1,TRBJ1-2,TRBV27,NA,CASSLGPSQGNYGYTF,TGTGCCAGCAGTTTAGGCCCATCACAGGGGAACTATGGCTACACCTTC
NA,TRBJ1-5,TRBV19,few,CASSLGGGIDQPQHF,TGTGCCAGTAGCCTTGGTGGAGGTATCGATCAGCCCCAGCATTTT
TRBD1,TRBJ2-1,TRBV7-9,NA,CASSSGTGYNNEQFF,TGTGCCAGCAGCTCCGGGACAGGGTATAACAATGAGCAGTTCTTC
TRBD2,TRBJ2-3,TRBV18,NA,CASSVGLEHSDTQYF,TGTGCCAGCTCAGTGGGACTAGAACATTCCGATACGCAGTATTTT
TRBD2,TRBJ2-1,TRBV7-9,once,CASSLVSGGFWEQFF,TGTGCCAGCAGCTTAGTTAGCGGGGGGTTTTGGGAGCAGTTCTTC
NA,TRBJ1-5,TRBV28,NA,CASSRIQPQHF,TGTGCCAGCAGCAGGATTCAGCCCCAGCATTTT
NA,TRBJ1-1,TRBV27,once,CASSLLDSPGSVNTEAFF,TGTGCCAGCAGTTTATTAGACAGTCCTGGATCGGTGAACACTGAAGCTTTCTTT
NA,TRBJ1-4,TRBV5-1,few,CASSLDGTLGEKLFF,TGCGCCAGCAGCTTGGACGGGACATTAGGAGAAAAACTGTTTTTT
TRBD2,TRBJ2-3,TRBV5-1,NA,CASSLASGGTDTQYF,TGCGCCAGCAGCTTGGCCAGCGGGGGCACGGATACGCAGTATTTT
TRBD1,TRBJ1-4,TRBV5-1,NA,CASSLGDRSLSREKLFF,TGCGCCAGCAGCTTGGGGGACAGGTCCCTGTCTAGGGAAAAACTGTTTTTT
TRBD1,TRBJ2-7,TRBV4-1,NA,CASSLEGQGLSEQYF,TGCGCCAGCAGCCTAGAAGGACAGGGTCTTAGCGAGCAGTACTTC
TRBD2,TRBJ2-1,TRBV6-6,once,CASSYSTGGTNEQFF,TGTGCCAGCAGTTACTCAACGGGAGGGACAAATGAGCAGTTCTTC
TRBD2,TRBJ2-7,TRBV7-2,NA,CASSLGGTSSYEQYF,TGTGCCAGCAGCTTAGGGGGGACTAGCAGCTACGAGCAGTACTTC
TRBD2,TRBJ2-7,TRBV2,NA,CASRWGRTSGPYEQYF,TGTGCCAGCAGGTGGGGCCGGACTAGCGGCCCCTACGAGCAGTACTTC
NA,TRBJ1-4,TRBV29-1,NA,CSAGAGNNEKLFF,TGCAGCGCCGGAGCGGGGAATAATGAAAAACTGTTTTTT
NA,TRBJ1-3,TRBV6-4,NA,CASSVPSGNFSGNTIYF,TGTGCCAGCAGCGTACCGTCAGGGAACTTCTCTGGAAACACCATATATTTT
NA,TRBJ1-5,TRBV27,NA,CASSKQGDRQPQHF,TGTGCCAGCTCCAAACAGGGAGATCGTCAGCCCCAGCATTTT
TRBD1,TRBJ2-2,TRBV2,few,CASSLRGPFAGELFF,TGTGCCAGCAGTCTGAGGGGGCCATTTGCCGGGGAGCTGTTTTTT
TRBD1,TRBJ2-7,TRBV19,NA,CASSPRTGFSFYEQYF,TGTGCCAGTAGTCCGCGGACAGGGTTCTCCTTTTACGAGCAGTACTTC
NA,TRBJ2-7,TRBV5-4,NA,CASSLDTAISYEQYF,TGTGCCAGCAGCTTGGATACAGCTATCAGTTACGAGCAGTACTTC
TRBD1,TRBJ2-7,TRBV28,NA,CASSPRTGHF,TGTGCCAGCAGTCCGCGGACAGGCCACTTC
TRBD1,TRBJ1-4,TRBV7-9,NA,CASSLGQGEKLFF,TGTGCCAGCAGCCTCGGACAGGGGGAAAAACTGTTTTTT
TRBD2,TRBJ2-6,TRBV13,NA,CASSLAGGSSGANVLTF,TGTGCCAGCAGCTTAGCGGGGGGGAGCTCTGGGGCCAACGTCCTGACTTTC
NA,TRBJ1-2,TRBV5-8,NA,CASTRGGLGLSRYGYTF,TGTGCCAGCACCCGGGGGGGACTTGGCCTTTCCCGCTATGGCTACACCTTC
TRBD2,TRBJ2-1,TRBV5-4,NA,CASSPGLAVTFLSYNEQFF,TGTGCCAGCAGCCCGGGACTAGCGGTAACCTTCCTCTCCTACAATGAGCAGTTCTTC